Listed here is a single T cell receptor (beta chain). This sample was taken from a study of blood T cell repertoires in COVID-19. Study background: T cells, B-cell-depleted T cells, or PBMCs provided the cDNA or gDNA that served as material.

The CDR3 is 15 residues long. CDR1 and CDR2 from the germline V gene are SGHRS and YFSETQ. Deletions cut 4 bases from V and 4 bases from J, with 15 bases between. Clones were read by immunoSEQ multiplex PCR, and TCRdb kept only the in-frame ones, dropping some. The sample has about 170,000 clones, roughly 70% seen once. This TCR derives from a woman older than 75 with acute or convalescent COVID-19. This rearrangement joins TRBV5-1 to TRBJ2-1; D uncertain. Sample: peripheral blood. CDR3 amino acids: CASSREYYVYNEQFF. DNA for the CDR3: TGCGCCAGCAGCCGAGAGTACTATGTTTACAATGAGCAGTTCTTC.